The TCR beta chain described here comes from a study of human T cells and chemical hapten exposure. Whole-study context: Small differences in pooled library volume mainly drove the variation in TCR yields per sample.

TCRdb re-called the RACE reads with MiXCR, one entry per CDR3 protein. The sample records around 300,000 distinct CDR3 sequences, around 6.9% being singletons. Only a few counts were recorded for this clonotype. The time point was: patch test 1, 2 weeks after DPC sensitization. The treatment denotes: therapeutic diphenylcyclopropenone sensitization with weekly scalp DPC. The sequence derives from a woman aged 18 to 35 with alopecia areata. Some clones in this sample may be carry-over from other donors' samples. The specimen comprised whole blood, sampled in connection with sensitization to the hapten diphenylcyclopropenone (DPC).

The CDR3 bases are TGCAGTGCTAGGGCTAGCGGGTTCCAAGAGACCCAGTACTTC. The encoded protein is CSARASGFQETQYF. V and J are TRBV20-1 and TRBJ2-5, with TRBD2 identical over 8 bases. Trimming removed 3 bases from V and 1 base from J; junction bases left unmatched: 4. This CDR3 is built from 14 residues. Germline CDR1 is DFQATT and CDR2 is SNEGSKA (reference sequence).